The following is a T cell receptor (beta chain) sequence with its context. This CDR3 region has 13 residues. V was trimmed by 2 bases and J by 5 bases, leaving 9 bases between them. Germline V gene lookup returns CDR1 SGHDN and CDR2 FVKESK. The sample belongs to a study of CD8 T cells in Susac syndrome. After extraction with the RNeasy kit, about 0.45 to 1 ug of the RNA was reverse transcribed using random hexamers. An immunoSEQ multiplex PCR amplified TCR beta CDR3 over 54 Vbeta and 13 Jbeta. TCRdb reprocessed the immunoSEQ multiplex PCR reads via MiXCR and lists one record per CDR3 protein. The repertoire holds around 200,000 distinct CDR3 sequences, with 85% to 95% as singletons.

This receptor was taken from a human donor with Susac syndrome. The specimen was CD8+ T cells from PBMCs. The rearrangement links TRBV14 to TRBJ1-1, with D tentatively TRBD1 (6 bases). The CDR3 loop reads CASSQTQGTEAFF. CDR3 DNA: TGTGCCAGCAGCCAAACACAGGGAACTGAAGCTTTCTTT. The full variable domain, its missing parts supplied by reference TRBV14 and TRBJ1-1, is EAGVTQFPSHSVIEKGQTVTLRCDPISGHDNLYWYRRVMGKEIKFLLHFVKESKQDESGMPNNRFLAERTGGTYSTLKVQPAELEDSGVYFCASSQTQGTEAFFGQGTRLTVV.